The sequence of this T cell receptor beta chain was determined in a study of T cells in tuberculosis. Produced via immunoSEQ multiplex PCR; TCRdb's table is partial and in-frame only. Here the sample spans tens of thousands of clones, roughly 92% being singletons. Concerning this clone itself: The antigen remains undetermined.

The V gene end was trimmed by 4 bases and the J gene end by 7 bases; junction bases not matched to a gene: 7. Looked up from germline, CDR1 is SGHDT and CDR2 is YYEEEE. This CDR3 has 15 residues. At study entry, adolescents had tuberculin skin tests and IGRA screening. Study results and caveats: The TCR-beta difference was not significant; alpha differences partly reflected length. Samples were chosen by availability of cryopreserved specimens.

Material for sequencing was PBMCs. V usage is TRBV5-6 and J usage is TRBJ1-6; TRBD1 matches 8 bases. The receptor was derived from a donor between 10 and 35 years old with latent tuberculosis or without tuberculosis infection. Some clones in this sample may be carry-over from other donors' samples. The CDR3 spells CASSARQGPNSPLHF. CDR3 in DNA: TGTGCCAGCAGCGCCCGACAGGGGCCCAATTCACCCCTCCACTTT.